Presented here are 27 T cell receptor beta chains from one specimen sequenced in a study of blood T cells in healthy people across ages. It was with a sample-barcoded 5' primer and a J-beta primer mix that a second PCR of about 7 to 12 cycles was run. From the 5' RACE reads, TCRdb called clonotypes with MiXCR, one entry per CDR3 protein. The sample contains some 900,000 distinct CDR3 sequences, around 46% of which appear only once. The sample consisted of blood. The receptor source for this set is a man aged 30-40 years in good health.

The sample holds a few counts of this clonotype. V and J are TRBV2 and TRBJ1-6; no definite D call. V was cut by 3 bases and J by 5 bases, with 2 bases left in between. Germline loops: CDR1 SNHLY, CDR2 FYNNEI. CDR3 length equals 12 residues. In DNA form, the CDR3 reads TGTGCCAGCAGTGAGAATAATTCACCCCTCCACTTT. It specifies CASSENNSPLHF.

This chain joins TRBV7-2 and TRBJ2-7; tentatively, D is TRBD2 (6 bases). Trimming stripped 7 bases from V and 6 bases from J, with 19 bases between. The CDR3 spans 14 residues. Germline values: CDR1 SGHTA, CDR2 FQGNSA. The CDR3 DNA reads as TGTGCCAGCACCCTCTATATCCCGGGGGTCGAGCAGTACTTC. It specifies CASTLYIPGVEQYF.

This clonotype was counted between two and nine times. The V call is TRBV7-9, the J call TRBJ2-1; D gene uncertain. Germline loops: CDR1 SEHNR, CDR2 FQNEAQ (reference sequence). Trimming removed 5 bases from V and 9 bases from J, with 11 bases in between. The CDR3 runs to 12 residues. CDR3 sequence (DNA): TGTGCCAGCAGCCCCATTAGAGGTGAGCAGTTCTTC. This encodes CASSPIRGEQFF.

CDR3 DNA sequence: TGTGCCAGCAGAGTGACAGGGGTTGGTACTGAAGCTTTCTTT. It codes for CASRVTGVGTEAFF. V usage is TRBV6-5 and J usage is TRBJ1-1, with TRBD1 identical over 8 bases. CDR3 length: 14 residues. From germline, CDR1 is MNHEY and CDR2 SVGAGI. V lost 6 bases, J lost 5 bases, and 8 bases stayed unmatched.

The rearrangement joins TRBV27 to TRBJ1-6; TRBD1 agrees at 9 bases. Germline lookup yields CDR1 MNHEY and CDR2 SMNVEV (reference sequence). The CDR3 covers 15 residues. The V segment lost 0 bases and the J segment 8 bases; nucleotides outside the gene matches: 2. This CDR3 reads CASSLSGQGYSPLHF. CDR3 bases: TGTGCCAGCAGTTTATCGGGACAGGGATATTCACCCCTCCACTTT.

CDR3 nucleotides: TGTGCCAGCAGGCGGGACGGACGGTTAAACACTGAAGCTTTCTTT. Amino acids: CASRRDGRLNTEAFF. The V and J genes are TRBV7-9 and TRBJ1-1; TRBD1 is a possible D gene (5 bases). Germline V gives CDR1 SEHNR, CDR2 FQNEAQ (reference sequence). This CDR3 is built from 15 residues. The germline V and J ends were trimmed by 6 bases and 2 bases, with 16 bases remaining between them.

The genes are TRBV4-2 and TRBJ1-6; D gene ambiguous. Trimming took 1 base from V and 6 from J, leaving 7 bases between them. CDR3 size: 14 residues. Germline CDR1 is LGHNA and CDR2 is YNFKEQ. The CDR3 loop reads CASSQAQVNSPLHF. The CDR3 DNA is TGTGCCAGCAGCCAAGCTCAAGTTAATTCACCCCTCCACTTT.

DNA of the CDR3: TGTGCCATCAGTACAGGGGGGATCCAAGAGACCCAGTACTTC. Protein sequence: CAISTGGIQETQYF. The genes are TRBV10-3 and TRBJ2-5; 8 nucleotides line up with TRBD1. The CDR3 spans 14 residues. The germline V gene has CDR1 ENHRY and CDR2 SYGVKD. Trimming cost V 5 bases and J 1 base; bases outside gene matches: 3.

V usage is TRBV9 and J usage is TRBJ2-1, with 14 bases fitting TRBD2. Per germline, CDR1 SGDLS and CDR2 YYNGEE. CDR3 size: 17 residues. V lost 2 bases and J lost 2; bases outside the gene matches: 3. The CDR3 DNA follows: TGTGCCAGCAGCGTGGGACTAGCGGGGGCCACCTACAATGAGCAGTTCTTC. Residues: CASSVGLAGATYNEQFF.

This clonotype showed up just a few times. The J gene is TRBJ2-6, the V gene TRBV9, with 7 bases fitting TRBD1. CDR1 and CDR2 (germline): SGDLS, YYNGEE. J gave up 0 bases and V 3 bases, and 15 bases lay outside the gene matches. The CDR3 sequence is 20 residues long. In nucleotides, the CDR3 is TGTGCCAGCAGCGGAAACACAATACCGGGACAGAGCTCTGGGGCCAACGTCCTGACTTTC. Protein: CASSGNTIPGQSSGANVLTF.

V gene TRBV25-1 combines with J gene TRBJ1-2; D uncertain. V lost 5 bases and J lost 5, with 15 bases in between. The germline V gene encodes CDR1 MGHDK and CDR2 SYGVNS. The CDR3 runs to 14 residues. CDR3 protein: CASSYQGSTYGYTF. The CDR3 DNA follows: TGTGCCAGCAGTTACCAAGGGTCCACATATGGCTACACCTTC.

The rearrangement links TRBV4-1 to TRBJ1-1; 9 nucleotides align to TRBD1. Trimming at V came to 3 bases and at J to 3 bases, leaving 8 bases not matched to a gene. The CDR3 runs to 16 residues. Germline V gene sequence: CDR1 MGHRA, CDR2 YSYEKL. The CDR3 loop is CASSQGQGPGDTEAFF. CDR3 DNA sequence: TGCGCCAGCAGCCAGGGACAGGGTCCGGGGGACACTGAAGCTTTCTTT.

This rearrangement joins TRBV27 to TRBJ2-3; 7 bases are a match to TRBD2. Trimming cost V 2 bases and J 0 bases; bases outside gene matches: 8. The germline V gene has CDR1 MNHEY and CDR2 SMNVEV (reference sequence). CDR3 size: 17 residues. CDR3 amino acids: CASSLEGGGASTDTQYF. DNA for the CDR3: TGTGCCAGCAGTTTAGAGGGCGGGGGAGCTAGCACAGATACGCAGTATTTT.

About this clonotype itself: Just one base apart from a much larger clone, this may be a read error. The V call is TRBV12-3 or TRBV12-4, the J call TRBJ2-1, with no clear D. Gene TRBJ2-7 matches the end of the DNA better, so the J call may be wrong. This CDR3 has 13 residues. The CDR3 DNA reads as TGTGCCAGCAGCCTCGGCCTGCACAATGAGCAGTACTTC. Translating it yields CASSLGLHNEQYF.

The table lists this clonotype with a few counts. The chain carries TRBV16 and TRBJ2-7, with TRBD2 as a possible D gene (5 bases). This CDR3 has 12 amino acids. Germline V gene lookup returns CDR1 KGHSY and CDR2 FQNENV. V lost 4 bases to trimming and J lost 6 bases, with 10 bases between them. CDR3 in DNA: TGTGCCAGCAGCCGAAGAGGGAGCGAGCAGTACTTC. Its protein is CASSRRGSEQYF.

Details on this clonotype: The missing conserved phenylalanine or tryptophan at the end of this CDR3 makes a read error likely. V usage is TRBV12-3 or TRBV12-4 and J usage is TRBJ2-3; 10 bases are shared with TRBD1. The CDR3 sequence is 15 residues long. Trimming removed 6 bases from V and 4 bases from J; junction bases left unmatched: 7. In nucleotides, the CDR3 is TGTGCCAGCAGCCGGGACAGGGGCAGATCAGATACGCAGTATTCT. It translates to CASSRDRGRSDTQYS.

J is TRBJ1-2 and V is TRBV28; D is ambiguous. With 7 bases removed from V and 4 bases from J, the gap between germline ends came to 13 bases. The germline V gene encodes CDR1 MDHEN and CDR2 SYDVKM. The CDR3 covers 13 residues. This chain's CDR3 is CASTFTAPYGYTF. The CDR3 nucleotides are TGTGCCAGCACCTTTACAGCGCCCTATGGCTACACCTTC.

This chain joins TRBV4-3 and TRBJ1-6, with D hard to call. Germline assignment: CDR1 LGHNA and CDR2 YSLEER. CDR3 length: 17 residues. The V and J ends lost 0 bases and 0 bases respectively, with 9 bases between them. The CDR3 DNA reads TGCGCCAGCAGCCAAGATCGGCAGGACTCCTATAATTCACCCCTCCACTTT. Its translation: CASSQDRQDSYNSPLHF.

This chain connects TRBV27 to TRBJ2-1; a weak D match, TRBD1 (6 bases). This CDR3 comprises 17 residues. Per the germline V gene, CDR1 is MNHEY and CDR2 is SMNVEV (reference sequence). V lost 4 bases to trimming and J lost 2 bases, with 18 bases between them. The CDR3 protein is CASSSSDRRSTYNEQFF. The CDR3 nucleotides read TGTGCCAGCAGTTCCTCCGACAGGCGAAGTACCTACAATGAGCAGTTCTTC.

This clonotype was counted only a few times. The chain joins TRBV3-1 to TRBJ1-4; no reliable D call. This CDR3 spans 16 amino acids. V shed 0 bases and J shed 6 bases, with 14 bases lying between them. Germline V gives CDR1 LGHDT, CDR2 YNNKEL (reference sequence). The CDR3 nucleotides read TGTGCCAGCAGCCAAGATGTACGCCATGGGGATGAAAAACTGTTTTTT. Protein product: CASSQDVRHGDEKLFF.

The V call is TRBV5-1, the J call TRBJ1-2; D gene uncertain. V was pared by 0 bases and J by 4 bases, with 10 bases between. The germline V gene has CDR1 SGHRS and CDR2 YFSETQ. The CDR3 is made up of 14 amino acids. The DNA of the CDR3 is TGCGCCAGCAGCTTGGGCCAATTTGGCTATGGCTACACCTTC. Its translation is CASSLGQFGYGYTF.

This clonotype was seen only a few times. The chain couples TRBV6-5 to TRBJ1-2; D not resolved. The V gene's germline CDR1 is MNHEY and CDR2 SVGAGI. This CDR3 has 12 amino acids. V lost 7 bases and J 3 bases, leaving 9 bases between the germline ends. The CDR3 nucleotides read TGTGCCAGCAAAGGAGCAGACTATGGCTACACCTTC. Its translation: CASKGADYGYTF.

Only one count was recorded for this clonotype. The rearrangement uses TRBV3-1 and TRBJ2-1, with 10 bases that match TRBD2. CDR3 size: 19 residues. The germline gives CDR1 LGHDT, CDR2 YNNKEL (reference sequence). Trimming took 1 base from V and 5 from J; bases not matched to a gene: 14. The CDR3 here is CASSQGYSGGSRGDNEQFF. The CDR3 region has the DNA TGTGCCAGCAGCCAAGGGTATAGCGGGGGGTCCCGAGGGGACAATGAGCAGTTCTTC.

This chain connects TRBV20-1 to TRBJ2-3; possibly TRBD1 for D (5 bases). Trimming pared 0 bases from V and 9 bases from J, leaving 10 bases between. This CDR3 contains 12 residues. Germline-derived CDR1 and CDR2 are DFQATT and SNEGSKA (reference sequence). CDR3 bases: TGCAGTGCTAGAGAGGCAGGGAAGACGCAGTATTTT. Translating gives CSAREAGKTQYF.

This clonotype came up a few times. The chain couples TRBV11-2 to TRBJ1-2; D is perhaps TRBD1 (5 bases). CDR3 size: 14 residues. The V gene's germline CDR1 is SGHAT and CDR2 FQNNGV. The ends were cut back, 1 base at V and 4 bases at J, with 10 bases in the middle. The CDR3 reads CASSLGGGTYGYTF. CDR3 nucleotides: TGTGCCAGCAGCTTAGGTGGGGGTACCTATGGCTACACCTTC.

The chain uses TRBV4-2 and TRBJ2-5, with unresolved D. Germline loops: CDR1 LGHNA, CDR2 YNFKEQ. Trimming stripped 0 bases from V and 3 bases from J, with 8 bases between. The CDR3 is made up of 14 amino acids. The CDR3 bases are TGTGCCAGCAGCCAAGACCTTGCGAAAGAGACCCAGTACTTC. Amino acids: CASSQDLAKETQYF.

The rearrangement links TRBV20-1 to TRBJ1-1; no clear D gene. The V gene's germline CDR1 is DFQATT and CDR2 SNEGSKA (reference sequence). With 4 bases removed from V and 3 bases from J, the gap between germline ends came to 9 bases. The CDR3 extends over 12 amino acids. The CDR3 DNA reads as TGCAGTGCTAAAGCGAGTTACACTGAAGCTTTCTTT. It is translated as CSAKASYTEAFF.